The present entry profiles one T cell receptor beta chain with its context. Its antigen is not known. Here immunoSEQ multiplex PCR was the method, and the copy in TCRdb shows in-frame clones only, minus some. The sample consists of some 120,000 clones, about 90% of them appearing once. The data were taken from a study of T cell responses to AZD1222 COVID-19 vaccine. Study-wide points: Nearly half of the spike-specific TCRs reportedly recognize variant regions that carry no mutations. In all cases, repertoires were sampled only after the peak T cell response.

Here the sequenced sample was peripheral blood, taken on day 0 of AZD1222 vaccination. The clonotype originates from an adult in good health.

The CDR3 DNA is TGTGCCAGCAGTGAATTAGCCGGGGAGCTGTTTTTT. This encodes CASSELAGELFF. The gene calls are TRBV2 and TRBJ2-2; D is ambiguous. Trimming removed 2 bases at V and 6 bases at J, with 4 bases between. CDR1 is SNHLY, CDR2 FYNNEI, per germline. The CDR3 contains 12 residues.